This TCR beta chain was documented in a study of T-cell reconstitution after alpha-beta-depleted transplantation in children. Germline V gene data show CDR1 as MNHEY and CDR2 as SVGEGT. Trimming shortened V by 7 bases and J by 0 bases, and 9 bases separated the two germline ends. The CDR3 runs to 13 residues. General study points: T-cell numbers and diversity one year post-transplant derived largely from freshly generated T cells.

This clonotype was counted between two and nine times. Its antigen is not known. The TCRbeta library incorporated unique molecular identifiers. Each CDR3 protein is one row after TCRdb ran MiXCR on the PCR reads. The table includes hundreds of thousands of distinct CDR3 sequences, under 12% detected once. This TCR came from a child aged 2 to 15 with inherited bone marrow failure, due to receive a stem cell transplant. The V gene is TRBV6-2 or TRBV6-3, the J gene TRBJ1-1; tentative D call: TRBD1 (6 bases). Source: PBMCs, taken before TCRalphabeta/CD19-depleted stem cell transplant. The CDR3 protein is CASINRVNTEAFF. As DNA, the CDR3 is TGTGCCAGCATTAACAGGGTGAACACTGAAGCTTTCTTT.